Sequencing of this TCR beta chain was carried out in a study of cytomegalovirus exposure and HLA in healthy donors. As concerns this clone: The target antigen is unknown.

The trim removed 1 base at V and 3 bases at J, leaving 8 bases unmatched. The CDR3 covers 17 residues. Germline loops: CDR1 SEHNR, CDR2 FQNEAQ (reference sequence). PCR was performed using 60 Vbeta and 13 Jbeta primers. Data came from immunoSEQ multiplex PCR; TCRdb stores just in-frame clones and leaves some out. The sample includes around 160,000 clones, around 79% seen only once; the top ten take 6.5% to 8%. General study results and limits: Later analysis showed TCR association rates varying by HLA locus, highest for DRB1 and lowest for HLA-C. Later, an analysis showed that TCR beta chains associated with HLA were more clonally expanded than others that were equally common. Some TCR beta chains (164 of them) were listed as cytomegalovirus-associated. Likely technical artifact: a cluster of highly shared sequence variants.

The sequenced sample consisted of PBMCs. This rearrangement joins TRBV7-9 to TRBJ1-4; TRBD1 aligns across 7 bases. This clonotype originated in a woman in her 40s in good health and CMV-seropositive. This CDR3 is CASSLDDRANPNEKLFF. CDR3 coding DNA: TGTGCCAGCAGCTTAGATGACAGGGCGAACCCTAATGAAAAACTGTTTTTT. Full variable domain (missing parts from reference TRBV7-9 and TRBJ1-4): DTGVSQNPRHKITKRGQNVTFRCDPISEHNRLYWYRQTLGQGPEFLTYFQNEAQLEKSRLLSDRFSAERPKGSFSTLEIQRTEQGDSAMYLCASSLDDRANPNEKLFFGSGTQLSVL.